The T cell receptor beta chain under discussion was sequenced for a study of T cell responses to AZD1222 COVID-19 vaccine. Produced via immunoSEQ multiplex PCR; TCRdb's table is partial and in-frame only. This sample carries over 100,000 clones, approximately 81% of them seen once, and the ten largest clones take 17%. V gave up 7 bases and J gave up 1 base; unmatched junction bases: 8. CDR3 length equals 15 residues. Germline V gene data show CDR1 as LGHNT and CDR2 as FRNRAP. The sample consisted of peripheral blood, taken on day 0 of AZD1222 vaccination. This receptor was identified in an adult in good health. The rearrangement joins TRBV12-5 to TRBJ1-1; 8 bases line up with TRBD1. This CDR3 is CASALKDRANTEAFF. CDR3 nucleotide sequence: TGTGCTAGTGCCCTTAAGGACAGGGCGAACACTGAAGCTTTCTTT. Using reference TRBV12-5 and TRBJ1-1 for the parts outside the CDR3, the full variable domain is DARVTQTPRHKVTEMGQEVTMRCQPILGHNTVFWYRQTMMQGLELLAYFRNRAPLDDSGMPKDRFSAEMPDATLATLKIQPSEPRDSAVYFCASALKDRANTEAFFGQGTRLTVV.